The next 9 T cell receptor beta chains were all read from a single sample in a study of beta chain features in type 1 diabetes. Since all of the isolated RNA was reverse transcribed, expressed TCRB transcripts were what got sequenced. Here immunoSEQ multiplex PCR was the method, and the copy in TCRdb shows in-frame clones only, minus some. Of 400,000 to 450,000 clones listed, 14% are singletons. Sequencing was carried out using naive CD4+ T cells from blood. All receptors come from a man aged 25 to 40 in good health.

This clone has just a few counts. This chain uses TRBV7-2 with TRBJ2-6, with D hard to call. The V gene lost 6 bases and the J gene lost 5 bases, with 11 bases spanning the gap. The CDR3 is made up of 14 amino acids. The germline V gene encodes CDR1 SGHTA and CDR2 FQGNSA. The CDR3 nucleotides are TGTGCCAGCAGTTCTTCCGCGCGGGCCAACGTCCTGACTTTC. It codes for CASSSSARANVLTF.

This rearrangement joins TRBV4-2 to TRBJ1-1; D remains ambiguous. V lost 2 bases and J lost 4, with 8 bases in between. Germline V gene data show CDR1 as LGHNA and CDR2 as YNFKEQ. This CDR3 region has 13 residues. The CDR3 bases are TGTGCCAGCAGCCAACCCGGAGGCACTGAAGCTTTCTTT. This encodes CASSQPGGTEAFF.

The V and J genes are TRBV4-3 and TRBJ2-3; D gene unclear. Germline V lookup: CDR1 LGHNA, CDR2 YSLEER. The CDR3 loop spans 14 amino acids. V lost 0 bases and J lost 5, with 9 bases in between. The CDR3 coding sequence is TGCGCCAGCAGCCAAGATCGACGACAAGATACGCAGTATTTT. Protein: CASSQDRRQDTQYF.

This clone was observed a few times. The chain has TRBV7-3 and TRBJ2-1; D not resolved. The CDR3 loop spans 11 amino acids. Trimming pared 2 bases from V and 9 bases from J, leaving 5 bases between. Germline loops: CDR1 SGHTA, CDR2 FQGTGA. Written as DNA, the CDR3 is TGTGCCAGCAGCTTAGGAACTGAGCAGTTCTTC. Translated: CASSLGTEQFF.

This clone was detected only a few times. The chain combines TRBV29-1 with TRBJ1-2; TRBD1 matches at 9 bases. The CDR3 is 15 residues long. V gave up 7 bases and J gave up 2 bases; unmatched junction bases: 11. CDR1 and CDR2 from the germline V gene are SQVTM and ANQGSEA. DNA of the CDR3: TGCAGCGCATCCGGGACAGGGTTACCAAACTATGGCTACACCTTC. The encoded protein is CSASGTGLPNYGYTF.

This clone has a handful of counts. The rearrangement links TRBV9 to TRBJ2-1; the D gene could be TRBD1 or TRBD2 (5 bases each). Germline loops: CDR1 SGDLS, CDR2 YYNGEE. The CDR3 consists of 13 residues. Trimming took 0 bases from V and 8 from J, leaving 9 bases between them. CDR3 residues: CASSVAWGYEQFF. CDR3 nucleotides: TGTGCCAGCAGCGTAGCTTGGGGGTATGAGCAGTTCTTC.

The rearrangement links TRBV4-3 to TRBJ1-6; the D is unclear. The V end was cut by 0 bases, the J end by 6 bases, with 15 bases between. The CDR3 is 17 residues long. Germline V gene sequence: CDR1 LGHNA, CDR2 YSLEER. CDR3 sequence reads: CASSQEAWQVLNSPLHF. CDR3 in DNA: TGCGCCAGCAGCCAAGAGGCTTGGCAGGTCCTTAATTCACCCCTCCACTTT.

This clone occurred a few times. The chain has TRBV27 and TRBJ2-3; D is undetermined. V was shortened by 4 bases and J by 5 bases, with 13 bases between the two germline ends. There are 14 residues in the CDR3. From germline, CDR1 is MNHEY and CDR2 SMNVEV (reference sequence). The DNA for the CDR3 is TGTGCCAGCAGTTCGCCGACTGGGCGAGATACGCAGTATTTT. It specifies CASSSPTGRDTQYF.

This clone was counted between two and nine times. The sample has other DNA sequences that encode this CDR3 too. The chain employs TRBV7-2 and TRBJ2-3, with TRBD2 identical over 13 bases. CDR3 length equals 16 residues. The junction had 9 bases not matched to a gene; V was cut back by 6 bases and J by 6 bases. Germline V gives CDR1 SGHTA, CDR2 FQGNSA. The CDR3 loop reads CASSLRLAGGSDTQYF. The CDR3 region has the DNA TGTGCCAGCAGTCTAAGACTAGCGGGAGGTTCGGATACGCAGTATTTT.